This T cell receptor (beta chain) was identified in a study of blood T cell repertoires in COVID-19. V was pared by 6 bases and J by 1 base, with 10 bases between. CDR3 length: 14 amino acids. Germline values: CDR1 MNHEY, CDR2 SVGEGT. Data came from immunoSEQ multiplex PCR; TCRdb stores just in-frame clones and leaves some out. This repertoire shows some 110,000 clones, about 91% found once; its top ten account for roughly 5.6%. The sample comprised peripheral blood. This chain connects TRBV6-2 or TRBV6-3 to TRBJ1-5; D gene uncertain. The source of this sequence is a human donor in a cohort sampled during active COVID-19. As DNA, the CDR3 is TGTGCCAGCAGCTATTATTCGAGCAATCAGCCCCAGCATTTT. Its translation is CASSYYSSNQPQHF.